The sequence of this T cell receptor (beta chain) was determined in a study of T cell responses to AZD1222 COVID-19 vaccine. Study results and caveats: Reports indicate that nearly half of spike-specific TCRs are directed at unmutated variant regions. In all cases, repertoires were sampled only after the peak T cell response. Females made up more of the donors, who were largely white British, and clonal diversity may have come out too low.

The protocol was immunoSEQ multiplex PCR, while the TCRdb copy is restricted to in-frame clones and leaves out a portion. Of more than 120,000 clones listed, roughly 87% were seen once; the top ten hold 5.4%. Of note for this clone: Antigen unknown.

The sequence derives from an adult who received the MenACWY meningococcal vaccine as a control. Sequenced here: peripheral blood, sampled 28 days after the second dose of the MenACWY control vaccine.

CDR3 loop: CASSLDLEDEQYF. The DNA of the CDR3 is TGCGCCAGCAGCTTAGATTTGGAAGACGAGCAGTACTTC. The chain combines TRBV5-1 with TRBJ2-7, with D uncertain. The CDR3 sequence is 13 residues long. Germline assignment: CDR1 SGHRS and CDR2 YFSETQ. V was trimmed by 2 bases and J by 5 bases, leaving 11 bases between them.